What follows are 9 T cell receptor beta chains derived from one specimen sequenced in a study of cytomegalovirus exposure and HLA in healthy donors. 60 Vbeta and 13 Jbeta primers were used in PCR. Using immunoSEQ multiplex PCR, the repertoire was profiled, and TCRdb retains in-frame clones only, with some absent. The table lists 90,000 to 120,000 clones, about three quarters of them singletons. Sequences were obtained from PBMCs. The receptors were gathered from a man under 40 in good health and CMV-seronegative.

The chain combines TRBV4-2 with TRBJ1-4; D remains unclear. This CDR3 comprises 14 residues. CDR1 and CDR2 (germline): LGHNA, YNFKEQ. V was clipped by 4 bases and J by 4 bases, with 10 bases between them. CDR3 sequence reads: CASSPQAGNEKLFF. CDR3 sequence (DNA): TGTGCCAGCAGCCCTCAGGCTGGTAATGAAAAACTGTTTTTT.

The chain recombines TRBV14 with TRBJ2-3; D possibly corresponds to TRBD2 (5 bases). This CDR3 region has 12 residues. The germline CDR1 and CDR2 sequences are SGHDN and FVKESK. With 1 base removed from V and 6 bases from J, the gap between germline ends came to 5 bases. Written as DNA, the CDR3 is TGTGCCAGCAGCCAAGGGAGGGATACGCAGTATTTT. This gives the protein CASSQGRDTQYF.

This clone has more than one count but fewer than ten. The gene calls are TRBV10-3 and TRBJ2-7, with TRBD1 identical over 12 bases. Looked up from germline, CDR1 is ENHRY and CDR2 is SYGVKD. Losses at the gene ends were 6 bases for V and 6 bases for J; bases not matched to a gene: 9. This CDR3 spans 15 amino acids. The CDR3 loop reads CAIREPGQGAGEQYF. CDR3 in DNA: TGTGCCATCAGGGAACCGGGACAGGGGGCAGGCGAGCAGTACTTC.

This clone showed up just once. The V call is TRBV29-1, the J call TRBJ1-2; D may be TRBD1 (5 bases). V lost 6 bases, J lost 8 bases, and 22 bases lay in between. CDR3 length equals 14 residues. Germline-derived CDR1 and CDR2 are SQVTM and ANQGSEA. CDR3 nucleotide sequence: TGCAGCGTACGACGGTCGGCAGGGTTGGACGGCTACACCTTC. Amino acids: CSVRRSAGLDGYTF.

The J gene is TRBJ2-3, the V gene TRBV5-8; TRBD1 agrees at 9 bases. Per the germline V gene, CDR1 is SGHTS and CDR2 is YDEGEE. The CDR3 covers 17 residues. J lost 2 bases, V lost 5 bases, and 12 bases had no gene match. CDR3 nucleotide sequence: TGTGCCAGCAGTCCCGGGACAGGGAGAGAAGTCACAGATACGCAGTATTTT. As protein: CASSPGTGREVTDTQYF.

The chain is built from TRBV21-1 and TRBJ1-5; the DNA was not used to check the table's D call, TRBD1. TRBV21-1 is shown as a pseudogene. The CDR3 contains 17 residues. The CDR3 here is CASPDHTMTGGCGPQHF. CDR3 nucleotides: TGTGCCAGCCCCGATCACACAATGACAGGGGGCTGTGGGCCCCAGCATTTT.

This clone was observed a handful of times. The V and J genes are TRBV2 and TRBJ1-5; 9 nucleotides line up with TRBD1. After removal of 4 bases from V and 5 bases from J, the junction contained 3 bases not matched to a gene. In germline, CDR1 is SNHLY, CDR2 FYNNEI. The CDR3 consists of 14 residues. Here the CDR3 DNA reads TGTGCCAGCAGTGCGGACAGGGGATATCAGCCCCAGCATTTT. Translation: CASSADRGYQPQHF. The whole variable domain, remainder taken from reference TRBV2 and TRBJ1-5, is EPEVTQTPSHQVTQMGQEVILRCVPISNHLYFYWYRQILGQKVEFLVSFYNNEISEKSEIFDDQFSVERPDGSNFTLKIRSTKLEDSAMYFCASSADRGYQPQHFGDGTRLSIL.

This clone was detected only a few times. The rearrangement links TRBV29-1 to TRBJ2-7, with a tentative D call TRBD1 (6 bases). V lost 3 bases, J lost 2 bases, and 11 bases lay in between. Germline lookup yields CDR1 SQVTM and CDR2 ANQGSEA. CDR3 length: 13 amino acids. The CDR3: CSVEQGIPYEQYF. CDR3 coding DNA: TGCAGCGTTGAGCAGGGGATCCCCTACGAGCAGTACTTC.

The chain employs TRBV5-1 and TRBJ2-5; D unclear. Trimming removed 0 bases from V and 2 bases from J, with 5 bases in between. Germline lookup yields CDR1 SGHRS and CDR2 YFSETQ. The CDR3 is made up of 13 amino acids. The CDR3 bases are TGCGCCAGCAGCTTGGATGTACAAGAGACCCAGTACTTC. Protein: CASSLDVQETQYF.